This TCR beta chain was obtained from a study of blood T cell repertoires in COVID-19. Study context: Collection of acute and convalescent COVID-19 samples took place in the United States, Italy and Spain. Nucleic acid was either cDNA or gDNA, and it came from T cells, B-cell-depleted T cells, or PBMCs.

In the original analysis: Estimated nucleated cell counts came from reference gene primer amplification. Profiling relied on immunoSEQ multiplex PCR, and the TCRdb table lists in-frame clones only, not all of them. That table supplies the V and J calls and clone size; D and trimming were determined from the DNA. Found here are some 110,000 clones, approximately 87% of them singletons; the top ten hold approximately 8.7%. With 2 bases clipped from V and 5 bases from J, the junction kept 10 bases outside the gene matches. CDR3 size: 16 residues. Germline V gene sequence: CDR1 MNHEY, CDR2 SVGAGI. The receptor's source is a man between 65 and 80 years old who had recovered from COVID-19. The gene calls are TRBV6-5 and TRBJ2-5; 8 bases are shared with TRBD1. The sequenced sample was peripheral blood. CDR3 sequence: CASSYQGNRGTETQYF. CDR3 nucleotide sequence: TGTGCCAGCAGTTACCAGGGGAACAGGGGGACGGAGACCCAGTACTTC.